The T cell receptor (beta chain) under discussion was sequenced for a study of tissue T cells after allogeneic stem cell transplantation. Whole-study findings and limits: Motif-based clustering found tissue-specific repertoire signatures shared across patients, though few clones were shared. This small cohort was clinically heterogeneous, and sampling depth was a limitation. Blood and spleen captured only part of the tissue TCR repertoire.

The method was immunoSEQ multiplex PCR; TCRdb's version includes in-frame clones alone and lacks a portion of them. The table includes about 10,000 clones, roughly 60% detected once. In the case of this clone: Its antigen remains unknown.

This receptor was obtained from a woman between 18 and 55 years old with breast cancer. This material consisted of tissue from the jejunum, taken at autopsy.

DNA of the CDR3: TGTGCCAGCAGCGTAAATCCGGGAACAGATACGCAGTATTTT. Translating gives CASSVNPGTDTQYF. V usage is TRBV9 and J usage is TRBJ2-3, with TRBD2 as a possible D gene (5 bases). In germline, CDR1 is SGDLS, CDR2 YYNGEE. Trimming left V 1 base short and J 3 bases short, with 9 bases between. The CDR3 totals 14 residues. The whole variable domain, filled in from reference TRBV9 and TRBJ2-3, reads DSGVTQTPKHLITATGQRVTLRCSPRSGDLSVYWYQQSLDQGLQFLIQYYNGEERAKGNILERFSAQQFPDLHSELNLSSLELGDSALYFCASSVNPGTDTQYFGPGTRLTVL.